This T cell receptor beta chain was identified during a study of identifying expanded T cells in peripheral blood. The data were produced by immunoSEQ multiplex PCR, yet TCRdb's version contains in-frame clones alone and is incomplete. The sample holds around 130,000 clones; 70% to 90% are singletons and the top ten take roughly 7.9%. V was trimmed by 3 bases and J by 9 bases, leaving 12 bases between them. This CDR3 spans 12 amino acids. Looked up from germline, CDR1 is GTSNPN and CDR2 is SVGIG (reference sequence). The sample consisted of blood. The V and J genes are TRBV30 and TRBJ2-1, with TRBD1 as a possible D gene (5 bases). The receptor comes from a person aged 18 to 75 in good health. The CDR3 DNA reads TGTGCCTGGAGCCTCGGACAAACTGAGCAGTTCTTC. It encodes CAWSLGQTEQFF.